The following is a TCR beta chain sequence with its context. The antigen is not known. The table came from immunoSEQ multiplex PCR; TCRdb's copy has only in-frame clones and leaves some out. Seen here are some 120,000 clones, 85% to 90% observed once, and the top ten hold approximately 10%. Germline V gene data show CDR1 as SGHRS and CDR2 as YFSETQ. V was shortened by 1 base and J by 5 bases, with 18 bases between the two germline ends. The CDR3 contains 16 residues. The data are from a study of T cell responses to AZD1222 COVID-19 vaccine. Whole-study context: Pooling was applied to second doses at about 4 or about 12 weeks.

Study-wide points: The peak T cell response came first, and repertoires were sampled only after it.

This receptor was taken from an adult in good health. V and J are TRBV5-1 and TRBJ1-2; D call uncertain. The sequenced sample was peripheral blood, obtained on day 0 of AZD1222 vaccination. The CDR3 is CASSLSPPSPAYGYTF. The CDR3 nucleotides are TGCGCCAGCAGCTTGTCACCCCCATCACCGGCGTATGGCTACACCTTC.